This T cell receptor beta chain was sequenced in a study of blood T cell repertoires in COVID-19. The wider study: Samples representing acute and convalescent COVID-19 were sourced from the United States, Italy and Spain. Nucleic acid was either cDNA or gDNA, and it came from T cells, B-cell-depleted T cells, or PBMCs.

This clone has more than one count but fewer than ten. Trimming cost V 6 bases and J 1 base, with 9 bases left between them. The CDR3 is 12 residues long. Germline V gene sequence: CDR1 SQVTM, CDR2 ANQGSEA. Using immunoSEQ multiplex PCR, the repertoire was profiled, and TCRdb retains in-frame clones only, with some absent. Of approximately 100,000 clones listed, 75% to 90% are singletons. The sequence derives from a man in his sixties with acute or convalescent COVID-19. V gene TRBV29-1 combines with J gene TRBJ1-1, with D possibly being TRBD1 (5 bases). Sequences were obtained from peripheral blood. The CDR3 nucleotides read TGCAGCGTGACAGCTGCGAACACTGAAGCTTTCTTT. Its protein is CSVTAANTEAFF.